This passage covers 20 T cell receptor beta chains from one sample sequenced in a study of blood T cell repertoires in COVID-19. Generated by immunoSEQ multiplex PCR, the TCRdb table keeps only in-frame clones and is missing some. The sample holds some 200,000 clones, roughly 79% seen once. What was sequenced was peripheral blood. These receptors were obtained from a woman aged 35 to 49 with COVID-19, enrolled during active disease.

The chain uses TRBV19 and TRBJ1-2; TRBD1 matches at 7 bases. The CDR3 runs to 14 residues. In germline, CDR1 is LNHDA, CDR2 SQIVND (reference sequence). Trimming at V came to 6 bases and at J to 2 bases, leaving 6 bases not matched to a gene. The CDR3 protein is CASRIGRGNYGYTF. CDR3 DNA sequence: TGTGCCAGTAGGATTGGCAGGGGGAACTATGGCTACACCTTC.

The rearrangement links TRBV3-1 (or the pseudogene TRBV3-2) to TRBJ1-6; 7 bases fit TRBD1. Germline assignment: CDR1 LGHDT and CDR2 YNNKEL (reference sequence). This CDR3 is built from 15 residues. V lost 4 bases to trimming and J lost 8 bases; unmatched junction nucleotides: 8. The CDR3 coding sequence is TGTGCCAGCAGCCTCCGGGACAGAAAAGATTCACCCCTCCACTTT. Encoded protein: CASSLRDRKDSPLHF.

V usage is TRBV1 and J usage is TRBJ1-4; the listed D gene, TRBD1, was not tested against the DNA. TRBV1 is a pseudogene segment. The CDR3 sequence is 15 residues long. As DNA, the CDR3 is TGCACCAGCAGCCAAGAAAGGGACAGGTTCGAAAAACTGTTTTTT. It translates to CTSSQERDRFEKLFF.

The rearrangement joins TRBV28 to TRBJ1-4; the D is unclear. Germline loops: CDR1 MDHEN, CDR2 SYDVKM. The CDR3 is 16 residues long. V lost 3 bases, J lost 4 bases, and 15 bases lay in between. The CDR3 loop reads CASSLARRVFNEKLFF. The CDR3 bases are TGTGCCAGCAGTTTGGCCCGCCGGGTCTTTAATGAAAAACTGTTTTTT.

The V and J genes are TRBV6-6 and TRBJ2-4; 10 bases are shared with TRBD2. Germline values: CDR1 MNHNY, CDR2 SVGAGI (reference sequence). Losses at the gene ends were 5 bases for V and 7 bases for J; bases not matched to a gene: 23. CDR3 size: 20 residues. In nucleotides, the CDR3 is TGTGCCAGCAGTCCCTGGGGGGGACAGCCGACACTAGCGGGACGGAACATTCAGTACTTC. Translation gives CASSPWGGQPTLAGRNIQYF.

The chain uses TRBV6-5 and TRBJ2-1, with D perhaps matching TRBD2 (5 bases). The CDR3 is 15 residues long. Germline-derived CDR1 and CDR2 are MNHEY and SVGAGI. V shed 8 bases and J shed 4 bases, with 18 bases lying between them. CDR3 sequence (DNA): TGTGCCAGCCTACCCTTCCAAAGCGGATACAATGAGCAGTTCTTC. Translation gives CASLPFQSGYNEQFF.

The chain couples TRBV5-5 to TRBJ1-5; TRBD1 aligns across 9 bases. Looked up from germline, CDR1 is SGHKS and CDR2 is YYEKEE (reference sequence). V lost 5 bases and J lost 5; bases outside the gene matches: 8. This CDR3 is built from 15 residues. The CDR3 DNA reads TGTGCCAGCAGGTATACAGGGGGCGAAGATCAGCCCCAGCATTTT. The encoded protein is CASRYTGGEDQPQHF.

This chain joins TRBV6-5 and TRBJ2-1, with TRBD1 matching over 8 bases. The CDR3 length is 14 residues. Germline assignment: CDR1 MNHEY and CDR2 SVGAGI. V lost 8 bases, J lost 4 bases, and 7 bases stayed unmatched. Here the CDR3 reads CASGRGRSYNEQFF. For the CDR3, the DNA is TGTGCCAGCGGCAGGGGGCGGTCTTACAATGAGCAGTTCTTC.

V is TRBV6-5 and J is TRBJ1-1; no clear D gene. The germline CDR1 and CDR2 sequences are MNHEY and SVGAGI. The CDR3 extends over 13 amino acids. V was clipped by 6 bases and J by 4 bases, with 12 bases between them. The CDR3 region is CASREGISTEAFF. CDR3 in DNA: TGTGCCAGCAGGGAGGGCATCTCCACTGAAGCTTTCTTT.

The chain has TRBV6-5 and TRBJ2-3; D is perhaps TRBD2 (5 bases). There are 14 residues in the CDR3. The germline CDR1 and CDR2 sequences are MNHEY and SVGAGI. Trimming stripped 8 bases from V and 2 bases from J, with 14 bases between. The CDR3 DNA reads TGTGCCAGCGGACTGCGGAGCAACACAGATACGCAGTATTTT. Translated, it gives CASGLRSNTDTQYF.

The DNA of the CDR3 is TGTGCCAGCAGCCAAGCAAGCGGGACCGGGGAGACCCAGTACTTC. Protein: CASSQASGTGETQYF. The chain couples TRBV4-2 to TRBJ2-5; TRBD2 matches 7 bases. The CDR3 totals 15 residues. Germline-derived CDR1 and CDR2 are LGHNA and YNFKEQ. J was trimmed by 5 bases and V by 1 base; bases with no gene match: 7.

There are a few counts of this clone. The CDR3 DNA reads as TGTGCCAGCAGTTTATCTATTTCTTCCTATGAGCCCCTCCACTTT. It is translated as CASSLSISSYEPLHF. The J gene is TRBJ1-6, the V gene TRBV27; no clear D. V lost 0 bases and J lost 13, with 16 bases in between. Germline lookup yields CDR1 MNHEY and CDR2 SMNVEV (reference sequence). CDR3 length: 15 residues.

The chain joins TRBV18 to TRBJ1-5, with TRBD1 matching 8 bases. J lost 2 bases, V lost 3 bases, and 6 bases had no gene match. Germline V CDR1 and CDR2: KGHSH, LQKENI. The CDR3 is made up of 16 amino acids. CDR3 residues: CASSPPSTGGNQPQHF. CDR3 DNA: TGTGCCAGCTCACCTCCTTCGACAGGGGGCAATCAGCCCCAGCATTTT.

Of note for this clone: One end of the junction varies from germline; a read error may be responsible. The chain joins TRBV5-4 to TRBJ2-1; possible D gene TRBD1, 6 bases. Germline CDR1 reads SGHNT; CDR2 reads YYREEE (reference sequence). The CDR3 length is 15 residues. The CDR3 sequence: CASSLVTGPRDEQFF. DNA of the CDR3: TGTGCCAGCAGCTTGGTAACAGGGCCACGGGATGAACAGTTCTTC.

This chain uses TRBV6-1 with TRBJ1-1; 7 positions match TRBD1. CDR1 MNHNS and CDR2 SASEGT come from the germline V gene. V shed 3 bases and J 6 bases; nucleotides not matched to a gene: 7. CDR3 length: 14 residues. This CDR3 is CASSERDSYPEAFF. For the CDR3, the DNA is TGTGCCAGCAGTGAGCGGGACAGCTATCCTGAAGCTTTCTTT.

This clone came up once. The chain is built from TRBV19 and TRBJ2-7, with a tentative D call TRBD2 (7 bases). Trimming shortened V by 5 bases and J by 3 bases, and 11 bases separated the two germline ends. Germline lookup yields CDR1 LNHDA and CDR2 SQIVND (reference sequence). This CDR3 has 13 amino acids. The CDR3 spells CASSLRGGYEQYF. The CDR3 region has the DNA TGTGCCAGTAGTCTGAGGGGGGGCTACGAGCAGTACTTC.

V and J are TRBV19 and TRBJ1-5; maybe TRBD1 (5 bases). CDR3 length: 13 amino acids. Trimming pared 7 bases from V and 9 bases from J, leaving 16 bases between. The V gene's germline CDR1 is LNHDA and CDR2 SQIVND (reference sequence). For the CDR3, the DNA is TGTGCCAGTACCTCGGAGGGGATACGGCCCCAGCATTTT. This codes for CASTSEGIRPQHF.

In DNA, the CDR3 is TGTGCCAGCAGCTTATACGGGAGGGATCCGGAATACGAGCAGTACTTC. Protein product: CASSLYGRDPEYEQYF. The gene calls are TRBV11-2 and TRBJ2-7; 8 nucleotides align to TRBD2. Per the germline V gene, CDR1 is SGHAT and CDR2 is FQNNGV. The V and J ends lost 2 bases and 4 bases, in that order; junction bases with no gene match: 10. The CDR3 has 16 amino acids.

The V and J genes are TRBV6-5 and TRBJ1-5; the D is unclear. Germline CDR1 and CDR2: MNHEY and SVGAGI. V lost 6 bases to trimming and J lost 6 bases, with 18 bases between them. The CDR3 runs 15 residues. The CDR3 sequence is CASRPWEDASQPQHF. The CDR3 region has the DNA TGTGCCAGCAGGCCCTGGGAGGATGCAAGTCAGCCCCAGCATTTT.

The V call is TRBV7-9, the J call TRBJ1-3; D ambiguous. The length of the CDR3 is 13 residues. V was clipped by 4 bases and J by 0 bases, with 4 bases between them. Germline CDR1 reads SEHNR; CDR2 reads FQNEAQ (reference sequence). The CDR3 region has the DNA TGTGCCAGCAGCTATCGCTCTGGAAACACCATATATTTT. Protein sequence: CASSYRSGNTIYF. Full variable domain (missing parts from reference TRBV7-9 and TRBJ1-3): DTGVSQNPRHKITKRGQNVTFRCDPISEHNRLYWYRQTLGQGPEFLTYFQNEAQLEKSRLLSDRFSAERPKGSFSTLEIQRTEQGDSAMYLCASSYRSGNTIYFGEGSWLTVV.